This T cell receptor beta chain was captured by sequencing in a study of T cell changes during pregnancy in multiple sclerosis (dated by TCRdb to about 2019). In the study overall: In women with multiple sclerosis, the researchers looked at how the T cell repertoire shifted as pregnancy progressed.

Its CDR3 holds 19 amino acids, cysteine through phenylalanine. Just the 57-base CDR3 DNA is kept, in frame starting at base 1. The CDR1 and CDR2 encoded by the germline V gene are KGHSH and LQKENI. A distance of 26 bases separates the germline ends of V and J, which lose 3 bases and 3 bases respectively. The library was prepared using the immunoSEQ multiplex PCR assay. Drawn from immuneACCESS, this table holds only the in-frame rearrangements with V and J called that TCRdb kept. Clones are partly lost; checked studies trace under half to an unresolved V gene and leave the rest unexplained. This sample gives some 17,000 clones in total; around 82% of them show up just once. The ten biggest clones cover 15% to 20% of the sample. A note on this clone: Its antigen remains undetermined. Qualities for individual bases were not recorded, and no much larger clone is one base off.

The sequence came from a female donor in good health, enrolled as a control in a pregnancy study. This specimen was CD8+ T cells from peripheral blood mononuclear cells, taken in the third trimester of pregnancy. This sequence uses TRBV18 and TRBJ1-1; the D gene is perhaps TRBD1, on 6 matching bases. The DNA reads TGTGCCAGCTCACCCATGCTCGGGGCAGGGGATGGGGGAGACACTGAAGCTTTCTTT. It codes for CASSPMLGAGDGGDTEAFF.